Below, 30 T cell receptor beta chains from the same sample are listed, as sequenced in a study of T cell responses to AZD1222 COVID-19 vaccine. The assay was immunoSEQ multiplex PCR, and TCRdb's table has in-frame clones only and misses some. The sample comprises about 130,000 clones, roughly 85% of which are singletons, and less than 5.5% rests with the top ten. The material was peripheral blood, obtained 28 days after the second AZD1222 dose. Receptor source: an adult who received the AZD1222 COVID-19 vaccine.

The chain uses TRBV6-1 and TRBJ1-5; a weak D match, TRBD1 (5 bases). Looked up from germline, CDR1 is MNHNS and CDR2 is SASEGT. This CDR3 contains 12 residues. Trimming left V 2 bases short and J 11 bases short, with 10 bases between. In nucleotides, the CDR3 is TGTGCCAGCAGTGAACCTGGGGGGGCCCAGCATTTT. It yields the protein CASSEPGGAQHF.

The chain has TRBV6-5 and TRBJ2-2; D not certain. Between the trimmed V and J ends, which lost 6 bases and 1 base, there was a span of 3 bases. CDR1 and CDR2 (germline): MNHEY, SVGAGI. CDR3 size: 12 residues. CDR3: CASRMNTGELFF. The CDR3 nucleotides read TGTGCCAGCAGAATGAACACCGGGGAGCTGTTTTTT.

The genes are TRBV29-1 and TRBJ1-2, with 7 bases lining up with TRBD1. The CDR3 runs 12 residues. Germline V CDR1 and CDR2: SQVTM, ANQGSEA. With 5 bases clipped from V and 2 bases from J, the junction kept 2 bases outside the gene matches. This CDR3 is CSVMGQNYGYTF. The CDR3 DNA reads as TGCAGCGTTATGGGACAGAACTATGGCTACACCTTC.

The rearrangement links TRBV19 to TRBJ2-7, with TRBD1 matching 9 bases. CDR3 length equals 15 residues. Germline trimming cut 6 bases from V and 2 bases from J; bases unmatched to any gene: 8. Germline lookup yields CDR1 LNHDA and CDR2 SQIVND (reference sequence). The CDR3: CASSSPGQGTYEQYF. CDR3 nucleotides: TGTGCCAGTAGCAGCCCGGGACAGGGTACCTACGAGCAGTACTTC. Full variable domain (outside the CDR3, taken from reference TRBV19 and TRBJ2-7): DGGITQSPKYLFRKEGQNVTLSCEQNLNHDAMYWYRQDPGQGLRLIYYSQIVNDFQKGDIAEGYSVSREKKESFPLTVTSAQKNPTAFYLCASSSPGQGTYEQYFGPGTRLTVT.

The genes are TRBV30 and TRBJ1-6, with TRBD1 as a possible D gene (5 bases). The V and J ends lost 3 bases and 5 bases respectively, with 14 bases between them. Germline CDR1 GTSNPN, CDR2 SVGIG (reference sequence). This CDR3 contains 15 residues. The DNA of the CDR3 is TGTGCCTGGAGCCTAGGGGCCATGCATAATTCACCCCTCCACTTT. This encodes CAWSLGAMHNSPLHF. Variable domain in full (rest from reference TRBV30 and TRBJ1-6): SQTIHQWPATLVQPVGSPLSLECTVEGTSNPNLYWYRQAAGRGLQLLFYSVGIGQISSEVPQNLSASRPQDRQFILSSKKLLLSDSGFYLCAWSLGAMHNSPLHFGNGTRLTVT.

This CDR3 reads CASSSRASNQPQHF. The CDR3 DNA reads TGTGCCAGCAGTTCCAGGGCGAGCAATCAGCCCCAGCATTTT. The chain is built from TRBV6-5 and TRBJ1-5, with D tentatively TRBD1 (5 bases). This CDR3 is 14 amino acids long. Germline V gene sequence: CDR1 MNHEY, CDR2 SVGAGI. Trimming stripped 4 bases from V and 1 base from J, with 8 bases between.

In this sample, this clone turned up a few times. The chain recombines TRBV6-2 or TRBV6-3 with TRBJ1-1; no definite D call. The CDR3 consists of 13 residues. Trimming left V 5 bases short and J 1 base short, with 8 bases between. Germline CDR1 MNHEY, CDR2 SVGEGT. CDR3 coding DNA: TGTGCCAGCAGTGTCATCTCGAACACTGAAGCTTTCTTT. Residues: CASSVISNTEAFF.

This clone was seen a handful of times. J is TRBJ2-3 and V is TRBV27, with a tentative D call TRBD1 (7 bases). V was cut by 1 base and J by 2 bases, with 16 bases left in between. Germline V gives CDR1 MNHEY, CDR2 SMNVEV (reference sequence). This CDR3 has 17 residues. CDR3 sequence: CASSLYGRDSITDTQYF. The CDR3 DNA reads as TGTGCCAGCAGTTTATACGGGCGGGACAGCATCACAGATACGCAGTATTTT.

The chain has TRBV4-2 and TRBJ2-3; D may match TRBD1 or TRBD2 (5 bases each). From germline, CDR1 is LGHNA and CDR2 YNFKEQ. With 1 base removed from V and 1 base from J, the gap between germline ends came to 9 bases. This CDR3 region has 15 residues. In nucleotides, the CDR3 is TGTGCCAGCAGCCAAGTCTCGGGGCGCACAGATACGCAGTATTTT. Amino acid sequence: CASSQVSGRTDTQYF.

CDR3 DNA sequence: TGTGCCTGGTCCCCTCGCAATGAGCAGTTCTTC. This sequence encodes CAWSPRNEQFF. V usage is TRBV30 and J usage is TRBJ2-1; D unresolved. V shed 5 bases and J shed 6 bases, with 8 bases lying between them. Germline CDR1 reads GTSNPN; CDR2 reads SVGIG (reference sequence). The CDR3 length is 11 residues.

This clone was picked up one time. V gene TRBV7-9 combines with J gene TRBJ1-1, with D maybe TRBD1 (6 bases). The CDR3 loop spans 12 amino acids. The ends were cut back, 5 bases at V and 7 bases at J, with 11 bases in the middle. CDR1 is SEHNR, CDR2 FQNEAQ, per germline (reference sequence). The CDR3 is CASSLGGLEAFF. DNA of the CDR3: TGTGCCAGCAGCCTAGGGGGTCTTGAAGCTTTCTTT.

The chain employs TRBV7-2 and TRBJ1-3; D is unclear. The CDR3 runs to 13 residues. Germline loops: CDR1 SGHTA, CDR2 FQGNSA. V lost 3 bases to trimming and J lost 3 bases, with 6 bases between them. In nucleotides, the CDR3 is TGTGCCAGCAGCTTGGGGTTTGGAAACACCATATATTTT. It encodes CASSLGFGNTIYF.

The genes are TRBV5-4 and TRBJ2-7; 11 positions match TRBD2. Germline V gives CDR1 SGHNT, CDR2 YYREEE (reference sequence). Losses at the gene ends were 10 bases for V and 2 bases for J; bases not matched to a gene: 8. This CDR3 region has 14 residues. The CDR3 bases are TGTGCCGGAGGGCTAGCGGGGGGAACCTACGAGCAGTACTTC. Protein sequence: CAGGLAGGTYEQYF. Using reference TRBV5-4 and TRBJ2-7 for the parts outside the CDR3, the full variable domain is ETGVTQSPTHLIKTRGQQVTLRCSSQSGHNTVSWYQQALGQGPQFIFQYYREEENGRGNFPPRFSGLQFPNYSSELNVNALELDDSALYLCAGGLAGGTYEQYFGPGTRLTVT.

V and J are TRBV6-6 and TRBJ1-6; D gene unclear. Trimming left V 0 bases short and J 9 bases short, with 9 bases between. The CDR3 is 14 amino acids. Germline V gene lookup returns CDR1 MNHNY and CDR2 SVGAGI (reference sequence). CDR3 loop: CASSYSAGRSPLHF. CDR3 nucleotide sequence: TGTGCCAGCAGTTACTCTGCTGGTCGTTCACCCCTCCACTTT.

This chain joins TRBV7-2 and TRBJ2-1; TRBD2 aligns across 11 bases. The CDR3 extends over 15 amino acids. J gave up 6 bases and V 4 bases, and 5 bases lay outside the gene matches. Germline V CDR1 and CDR2: SGHTA, FQGNSA. The CDR3 region is CASSSVAGGLNEQFF. The CDR3 DNA reads TGTGCCAGCAGCTCCGTAGCGGGGGGGCTCAATGAGCAGTTCTTC.

The chain has TRBV4-1 and TRBJ2-1; 9 bases are a match to TRBD2. Germline lookup yields CDR1 MGHRA and CDR2 YSYEKL. With V trimmed by 0 bases and J by 7 bases, 10 bases remained unmatched. CDR3 length: 17 residues. The CDR3 nucleotides are TGCGCCAGCAGCCAAGATTGGGGCGGGGGGGCCGCGAATGAGCAGTTCTTC. This translates into CASSQDWGGGAANEQFF.

The genes are TRBV7-3 and TRBJ2-1; tentatively, D is TRBD2 (6 bases). With 2 bases removed from V and 7 bases from J, the gap between germline ends came to 21 bases. The CDR3 contains 17 residues. Germline V CDR1 and CDR2: SGHTA, FQGTGA. CDR3 nucleotides: TGTGCCAGCAGCTTACCGAGAGGGCCCAACCGGGGGAATGAGCAGTTCTTC. Translation: CASSLPRGPNRGNEQFF.

The table lists this clone with a few counts. The gene calls are TRBV6-1 and TRBJ2-4; the D gene is possibly TRBD2 (5 bases). The V and J ends lost 3 bases and 6 bases respectively, with 15 bases between them. This CDR3 spans 15 amino acids. Germline assignment: CDR1 MNHNS and CDR2 SASEGT. The CDR3 reads CASSDSSLGRNIQYF. The CDR3 DNA sequence: TGTGCCAGCAGTGATTCCTCACTAGGTAGAAACATTCAGTACTTC.

V and J are TRBV7-9 and TRBJ2-7, with 7 bases lining up with TRBD1. The germline V gene encodes CDR1 SEHNR and CDR2 FQNEAQ (reference sequence). Germline trimming cut 5 bases from V and 4 bases from J; bases unmatched to any gene: 8. The CDR3 is 14 amino acids. CDR3 amino acids: CASSPGGLVYEQYF. In nucleotides, the CDR3 is TGTGCCAGCAGCCCAGGGGGTCTTGTGTACGAGCAGTACTTC.

The V call is TRBV28, the J call TRBJ1-1; 10 bases are shared with TRBD1. V shed 6 bases, J shed 5 bases, and the junction held 3 bases outside the gene matches. CDR3 size: 13 residues. Looked up from germline, CDR1 is MDHEN and CDR2 is SYDVKM. The CDR3 DNA reads TGTGCCAGCAGGGACAGGGGGGTAACTGAAGCTTTCTTT. This sequence encodes CASRDRGVTEAFF.

The chain has TRBV9 and TRBJ2-7, with 7 bases matching TRBD1. The CDR3 runs 15 residues. CDR1 SGDLS and CDR2 YYNGEE come from the germline V gene. V was clipped by 4 bases and J by 2 bases; unmatched bases: 9. The CDR3 reads CASSSTGESPYEQYF. CDR3 nucleotides: TGTGCCAGCAGCTCTACAGGGGAGTCACCCTACGAGCAGTACTTC.

This rearrangement joins TRBV5-1 to TRBJ2-3; no definite D call. Between the trimmed V and J ends, which lost 0 bases and 0 bases, there was a span of 8 bases. CDR3 length: 15 amino acids. Per germline, CDR1 SGHRS and CDR2 YFSETQ. CDR3 nucleotides: TGCGCCAGCAGCTTGGCCGGGCCCAGCACAGATACGCAGTATTTT. Amino acids: CASSLAGPSTDTQYF.

The chain links TRBV7-2 to TRBJ2-7; D gene uncertain. V was shortened by 3 bases and J by 2 bases, with 8 bases between the two germline ends. The germline CDR1 and CDR2 sequences are SGHTA and FQGNSA. CDR3 length: 13 residues. The CDR3 DNA follows: TGTGCCAGCAGCTTTGCCACAACCTACGAGCAGTACTTC. Amino acids: CASSFATTYEQYF.

This clone was picked up one time. V usage is TRBV11-2 and J usage is TRBJ1-4, with D uncertain. CDR1 SGHAT and CDR2 FQNNGV come from the germline V gene. CDR3 size: 17 residues. V lost 2 bases to trimming and J lost 1 base, with 14 bases between them. In DNA form, the CDR3 reads TGTGCCAGCAGCTTACGATTTGTGGGAGGAACTAATGAAAAACTGTTTTTT. Its translation is CASSLRFVGGTNEKLFF.

The V and J genes are TRBV24-1 and TRBJ2-2; D perhaps matches TRBD2 (5 bases). CDR1 KGHDR and CDR2 SFDVKD come from the germline V gene. CDR3 size: 17 residues. The V gene lost 1 base and the J gene lost 4 bases, with 15 bases spanning the gap. The CDR3 reads CATSDLGPHRGTGELFF. CDR3 DNA: TGTGCCACCAGTGATTTAGGGCCCCATCGGGGCACCGGGGAGCTGTTTTTT.

V gene TRBV19 combines with J gene TRBJ2-2; 8 bases align to TRBD1. This CDR3 contains 15 residues. Germline lookup yields CDR1 LNHDA and CDR2 SQIVND (reference sequence). V lost 7 bases and J lost 6; bases outside the gene matches: 10. CDR3 in amino acids: CASKRAGGMSGELFF. CDR3 coding DNA: TGTGCCAGTAAAAGGGCAGGGGGCATGTCCGGGGAGCTGTTTTTT.

The chain has TRBV5-4 and TRBJ1-5, with TRBD1 identical over 10 bases. Trimming took 4 bases from V and 3 from J; bases not matched to a gene: 4. Germline V gene data show CDR1 as SGHNT and CDR2 as YYREEE (reference sequence). The CDR3 length is 15 residues. The CDR3 sequence is CASSPGTGDNQPQHF. CDR3 bases: TGTGCCAGCAGCCCAGGGACAGGGGACAATCAGCCCCAGCATTTT.

The rearrangement uses TRBV5-1 and TRBJ1-1; no firm D call. The V end was cut by 0 bases, the J end by 1 base, with 7 bases between. The CDR3 consists of 14 residues. Germline V gene lookup returns CDR1 SGHRS and CDR2 YFSETQ. Here the CDR3 reads CASSLDTWNTEAFF. The CDR3 DNA is TGCGCCAGCAGCTTGGACACCTGGAACACTGAAGCTTTCTTT.

The V gene is TRBV12-3 or TRBV12-4, the J gene TRBJ2-7; no clear D gene. The CDR3 runs to 13 residues. Between the trimmed V and J ends, which lost 4 bases and 0 bases, there was a span of 7 bases. In nucleotides, the CDR3 is TGTGCCAGCAGTTCGGAATCCTCCTACGAGCAGTACTTC. It specifies CASSSESSYEQYF.

This chain links TRBV11-2 with TRBJ2-7; possible D gene TRBD2, 6 bases. V was trimmed by 4 bases and J by 2 bases, leaving 12 bases between them. The CDR3 contains 14 residues. Germline assignment: CDR1 SGHAT and CDR2 FQNNGV. CDR3 sequence reads: CASSSLADPYEQYF. In DNA, the CDR3 is TGTGCCAGCAGCTCGTTAGCGGACCCCTACGAGCAGTACTTC.